This T cell receptor (beta chain) was recorded in a study of T-cell memory formation after mild COVID-19. In the study overall: Among the donors, TCR clusters were largely specific to each donor.

A note on this clonotype: Its target is not known.

The CDR3 has 14 residues. V dropped 0 bases and J dropped 1 base, with 7 bases sitting between them. Germline-derived CDR1 and CDR2 are SGHTA and FQGNSA. Whole-study findings and limits: In pre-infection memory, a portion of responding clones appeared, which suggested that cross-reactive memory joined. A second wave expanding day 15 to 37 was CD4+-biased; contracting clones were balanced. There was no confirmation that second-wave clones peaking on day 37 were SARS-CoV-2 specific.

TCRdb fed the 5' RACE reads into MiXCR, producing one record per CDR3 protein. The data hold about 340,000 distinct CDR3 sequences, with 10% to 15% observed a single time. This clonotype was sampled from a man between 18 and 29 years old who had mild COVID-19 (a few samples of this study predate the infection). Cell type and time point are not known. The rearrangement links TRBV7-2 to TRBJ2-7; D is possibly TRBD2 (6 bases). The sample consisted of PBMCs or a T cell subset sorted from them (not recorded which). DNA of the CDR3: TGTGCCAGCAGCTTAGCGGAGGGTTCCTACGAGCAGTACGTC. As protein: CASSLAEGSYEQYV.